These 18 T cell receptor beta chains were all obtained from the same sample, sequenced in a study of blood T cell repertoires in COVID-19. The repertoire was sequenced with immunoSEQ multiplex PCR; TCRdb's copy has only in-frame clones and lacks some. The sample shows 250,000 or so clones, roughly 84% of them seen only once. Material: PBMCs or T cells enriched from blood (not recorded which). These receptors were obtained from a man aged 45-60 years who had recovered from COVID-19.

J is TRBJ2-2 and V is TRBV5-1, with a tentative D call TRBD1 (5 bases). The CDR3 loop spans 16 amino acids. Trimming cost V 2 bases and J 1 base, with 12 bases left between them. Germline-derived CDR1 and CDR2 are SGHRS and YFSETQ. This CDR3 is CASSFGSTGNTGELFF. CDR3 coding DNA: TGCGCCAGCAGCTTCGGATCAACAGGGAACACCGGGGAGCTGTTTTTT.

This chain uses TRBV27 with TRBJ1-1, with D maybe TRBD1 (5 bases). The germline CDR1 and CDR2 sequences are MNHEY and SMNVEV (reference sequence). The length of the CDR3 is 17 residues. The V end lost 4 bases, the J end lost 5 bases, and 23 bases lay between the germline ends. CDR3 nucleotides: TGTGCCAGCAGTTACCCCCCAAATCCTCCCCGGGGGACTGAAGCTTTCTTT. As protein: CASSYPPNPPRGTEAFF.

The chain recombines TRBV10-2 with TRBJ2-1; a weak D match, TRBD2 (7 bases). CDR1 and CDR2 from the germline V gene are WSHSY and SAAADI. V was trimmed by 6 bases and J by 10 bases, leaving 16 bases between them. This CDR3 is 13 amino acids long. The CDR3 bases are TGCGCCAGCAGGAGGGATGGGGGGGCCGAGCAGTTCTTC. It is translated as CASRRDGGAEQFF.

This clone was observed many times. The chain uses TRBV3-1 (or the pseudogene TRBV3-2) and TRBJ1-5, with no clear D. This CDR3 has 12 amino acids. Germline V gene sequence: CDR1 LGHDT, CDR2 YNNKEL (reference sequence). Trimming cost V 5 bases and J 4 bases, with 6 bases left between them. CDR3 nucleotide sequence: TGTGCCAGCAGCTCCCGTAATCAGCCCCAGCATTTT. Translation: CASSSRNQPQHF.

V usage is TRBV18 and J usage is TRBJ2-1; 8 bases are a match to TRBD2. V was pared by 5 bases and J by 2 bases, with 5 bases of the junction left unmatched. This CDR3 is 15 amino acids long. Germline CDR1 is KGHSH and CDR2 is LQKENI. As DNA, the CDR3 is TGTGCCAGCTCAGCCGGGCGGGGGGCCTACAATGAGCAGTTCTTC. It specifies CASSAGRGAYNEQFF.

J is TRBJ2-7 and V is TRBV5-6; 8 bases are a match to TRBD1. This CDR3 is built from 13 residues. Losses at the gene ends were 3 bases for V and 3 bases for J; bases not matched to a gene: 2. CDR1 and CDR2 from the germline V gene are SGHDT and YYEEEE. CDR3 loop: CASSWGQDYEQYF. The CDR3 DNA sequence: TGTGCCAGCAGCTGGGGACAGGACTACGAGCAGTACTTC.

This clone was picked up many times. The J gene is TRBJ2-5, the V gene TRBV2, with 8 bases lining up with TRBD1. Germline assignment: CDR1 SNHLY and CDR2 FYNNEI. The CDR3 runs 15 residues. J was trimmed by 9 bases and V by 5 bases; bases with no gene match: 14. The CDR3 sequence is CASSRKSGTGVAQYF. The CDR3 DNA reads as TGTGCCAGCAGTCGTAAATCCGGGACAGGAGTTGCCCAGTACTTC.

The chain joins TRBV30 to TRBJ2-2, with 14 positions matching TRBD2. The CDR3 length is 19 residues. Germline V gene lookup returns CDR1 GTSNPN and CDR2 SVGIG (reference sequence). J was trimmed by 6 bases and V by 1 base; bases with no gene match: 13. The CDR3 loop is CAWSAQGLAGEREAGELFF. CDR3 nucleotides: TGTGCCTGGAGTGCCCAGGGACTAGCGGGAGAAAGGGAGGCCGGGGAGCTGTTTTTT.

V usage is TRBV11-3 and J usage is TRBJ2-7; D call uncertain. In germline, CDR1 is SGHNT, CDR2 YENEEA. This CDR3 region has 16 residues. The V gene lost 2 bases and the J gene lost 0 bases, with 14 bases spanning the gap. The DNA of the CDR3 is TGTGCCAGCAGCTTACGCGGTTTCTCCCTCTCCTACGAGCAGTACTTC. Residues: CASSLRGFSLSYEQYF.

The V gene is TRBV10-3, the J gene TRBJ1-5, with unresolved D. This CDR3 region has 12 residues. The ends were cut back, 11 bases at V and 5 bases at J, with 13 bases in the middle. CDR1 and CDR2 (germline): ENHRY, SYGVKD. The CDR3 nucleotides are TGTGCCTCATCCACAGATCATCAGCCCCAGCATTTT. It translates to CASSTDHQPQHF.

The chain has TRBV25-1 and TRBJ1-1, with a tentative D call TRBD1 (6 bases). V lost 5 bases to trimming and J lost 8 bases, with 18 bases between them. In germline, CDR1 is MGHDK, CDR2 SYGVNS. The CDR3 extends over 14 amino acids. The CDR3 reads CASSLPGGRVEAFF. The CDR3 nucleotides are TGTGCCAGCAGTCTACCGGGGGGCAGGGTAGAAGCTTTCTTT.

This chain joins TRBV2 and TRBJ2-5; D ambiguous. This CDR3 has 15 amino acids. Trimming took 1 base from V and 2 from J, leaving 11 bases between them. Germline lookup yields CDR1 SNHLY and CDR2 FYNNEI. The CDR3 DNA follows: TGTGCCAGCAGTGAAGAAGTAGTGCGACAAGAGACCCAGTACTTC. Its protein is CASSEEVVRQETQYF. The full variable domain, its missing parts supplied by reference TRBV2 and TRBJ2-5, is EPEVTQTPSHQVTQMGQEVILRCVPISNHLYFYWYRQILGQKVEFLVSFYNNEISEKSEIFDDQFSVERPDGSNFTLKIRSTKLEDSAMYFCASSEEVVRQETQYFGPGTRLLVL.

The rearrangement joins TRBV29-1 to TRBJ2-2; D is perhaps TRBD1 (5 bases). The CDR3 contains 13 residues. Germline V gene sequence: CDR1 SQVTM, CDR2 ANQGSEA. The V end lost 7 bases, the J end lost 6 bases, and 15 bases lay between the germline ends. The CDR3 here is CSARTLTAGELFF. In nucleotides, the CDR3 is TGCAGCGCCCGAACCCTGACAGCCGGGGAGCTGTTTTTT.

The V and J genes are TRBV18 and TRBJ1-3, with a tentative D call TRBD1 (6 bases). CDR1 is KGHSH, CDR2 LQKENI, per germline. Between the trimmed V and J ends, which lost 2 bases and 8 bases, there was a span of 16 bases. The CDR3 covers 15 residues. The CDR3 DNA follows: TGTGCCAGCTCACCAAGGGCAGGGGTTATGGACACCATATATTTT. As protein: CASSPRAGVMDTIYF. Using reference TRBV18 and TRBJ1-3 for the parts outside the CDR3, the full variable domain is NAGVMQNPRHLVRRRGQEARLRCSPMKGHSHVYWYRQLPEEGLKFMVYLQKENIIDESGMPKERFSAEFPKEGPSILRIQQVVRGDSAAYFCASSPRAGVMDTIYFGEGSWLTVV.

This rearrangement joins TRBV9 to TRBJ2-7; tentatively, D is TRBD1 (6 bases). The germline V gene has CDR1 SGDLS and CDR2 YYNGEE. V was cut by 4 bases and J by 3 bases, with 14 bases left in between. The CDR3 consists of 14 residues. This chain's CDR3 is CASSPQQGLYEQYF. The CDR3 DNA is TGTGCCAGCAGCCCCCAACAGGGCCTCTACGAGCAGTACTTC.

The V gene is TRBV3-1 (or the pseudogene TRBV3-2), the J gene TRBJ1-2, with TRBD1 identical over 7 bases. The germline CDR1 and CDR2 sequences are LGHDT and YNNKEL (reference sequence). J was trimmed by 4 bases and V by 4 bases; bases with no gene match: 3. The CDR3 has 13 residues. DNA of the CDR3: TGTGCCAGCAGCCGACAGGGAATCTATGGCTACACCTTC. This codes for CASSRQGIYGYTF.

The chain couples TRBV15 to TRBJ2-3; D is perhaps TRBD1 (5 bases). Germline assignment: CDR1 LNHNV and CDR2 YYDKDF (reference sequence). The V and J ends lost 0 bases and 1 base respectively, with 5 bases between them. This CDR3 is 14 amino acids long. The CDR3: CATSREGGTDTQYF. Written as DNA, the CDR3 is TGTGCCACCAGCAGAGAAGGGGGCACAGATACGCAGTATTTT.

The chain combines TRBV10-3 with TRBJ2-7; tentative D call: TRBD1 (5 bases). Germline V lookup: CDR1 ENHRY, CDR2 SYGVKD. Between the trimmed V and J ends, which lost 10 bases and 5 bases, there was a span of 15 bases. The CDR3 contains 12 residues. The CDR3 reads CATRPRADEQYF. For the CDR3, the DNA is TGTGCCACTCGCCCCAGGGCGGACGAGCAGTACTTC.